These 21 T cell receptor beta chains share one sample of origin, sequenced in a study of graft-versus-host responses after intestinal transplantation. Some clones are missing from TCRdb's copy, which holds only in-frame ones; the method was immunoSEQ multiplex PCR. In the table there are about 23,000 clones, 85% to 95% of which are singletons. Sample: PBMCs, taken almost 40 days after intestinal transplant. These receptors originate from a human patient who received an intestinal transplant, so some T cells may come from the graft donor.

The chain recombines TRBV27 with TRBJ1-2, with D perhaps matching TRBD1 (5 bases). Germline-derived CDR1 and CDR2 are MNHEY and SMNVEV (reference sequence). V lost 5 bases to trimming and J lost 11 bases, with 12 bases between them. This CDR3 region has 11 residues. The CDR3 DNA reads TGTGCCAGCAGTCCCACGGGGACTTACACCTTC. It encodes CASSPTGTYTF.

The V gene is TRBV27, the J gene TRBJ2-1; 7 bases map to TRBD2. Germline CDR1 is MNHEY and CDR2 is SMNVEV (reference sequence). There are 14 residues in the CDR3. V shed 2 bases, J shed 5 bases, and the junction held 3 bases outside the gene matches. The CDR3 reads CASSLSGTNNEQFF. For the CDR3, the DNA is TGTGCCAGCAGTTTAAGCGGGACCAACAATGAGCAGTTCTTC.

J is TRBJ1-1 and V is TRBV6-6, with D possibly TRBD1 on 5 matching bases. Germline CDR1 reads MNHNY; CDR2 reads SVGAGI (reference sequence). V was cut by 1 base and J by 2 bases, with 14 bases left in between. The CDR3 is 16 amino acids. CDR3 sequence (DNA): TGTGCCAGCAGTTACTTGAATCAGGGAGGTAACACTGAAGCTTTCTTT. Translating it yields CASSYLNQGGNTEAFF.

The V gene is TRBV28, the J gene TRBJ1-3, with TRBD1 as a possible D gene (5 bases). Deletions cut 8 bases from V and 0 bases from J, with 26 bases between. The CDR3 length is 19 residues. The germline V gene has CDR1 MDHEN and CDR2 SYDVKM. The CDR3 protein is CASGPQRRGPGDSGNTIYF. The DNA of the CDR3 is TGTGCCAGCGGCCCCCAACGGAGAGGGCCGGGGGACTCTGGAAACACCATATATTTT.

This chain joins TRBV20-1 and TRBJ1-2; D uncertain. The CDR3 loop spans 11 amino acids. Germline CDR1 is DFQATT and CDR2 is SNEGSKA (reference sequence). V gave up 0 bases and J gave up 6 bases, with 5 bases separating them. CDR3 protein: CSARDLDGYTF. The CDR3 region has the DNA TGCAGTGCTAGAGATCTTGATGGCTACACCTTC.

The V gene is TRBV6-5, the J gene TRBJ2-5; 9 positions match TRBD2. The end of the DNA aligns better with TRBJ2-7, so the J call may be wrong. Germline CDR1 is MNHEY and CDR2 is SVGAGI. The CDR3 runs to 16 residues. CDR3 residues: CASSYSIAGEGHEQYF. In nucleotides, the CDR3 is TGTGCCAGCAGTTACTCTATAGCGGGAGAGGGTCACGAGCAGTACTTC.

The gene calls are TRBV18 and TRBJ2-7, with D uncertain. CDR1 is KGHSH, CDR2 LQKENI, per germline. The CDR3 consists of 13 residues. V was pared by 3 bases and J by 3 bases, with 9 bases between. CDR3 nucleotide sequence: TGTGCCAGCTCACCGCTTGCCCTCTACGAGCAGTACTTC. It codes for CASSPLALYEQYF.

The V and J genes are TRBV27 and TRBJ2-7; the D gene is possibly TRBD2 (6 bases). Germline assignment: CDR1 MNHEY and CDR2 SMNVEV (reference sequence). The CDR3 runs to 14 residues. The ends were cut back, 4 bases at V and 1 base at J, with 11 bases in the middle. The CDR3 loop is CASSSTGGSYEQYF. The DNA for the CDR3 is TGTGCCAGCAGTTCCACCGGGGGATCCTACGAGCAGTACTTC.

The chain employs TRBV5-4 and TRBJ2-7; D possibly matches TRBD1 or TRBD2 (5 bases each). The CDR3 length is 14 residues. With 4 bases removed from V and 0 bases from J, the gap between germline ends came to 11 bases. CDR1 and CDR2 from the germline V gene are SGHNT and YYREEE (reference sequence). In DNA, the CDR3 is TGTGCCAGCAGCCACGGGACGGGCTCCTACGAGCAGTACTTC. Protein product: CASSHGTGSYEQYF.

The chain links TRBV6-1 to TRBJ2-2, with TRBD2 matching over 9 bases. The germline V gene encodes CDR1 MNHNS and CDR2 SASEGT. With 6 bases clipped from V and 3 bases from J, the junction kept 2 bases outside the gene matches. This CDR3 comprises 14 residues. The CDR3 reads CASRTSGHTGELFF. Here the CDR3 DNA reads TGTGCCAGCAGGACTAGCGGACACACCGGGGAGCTGTTTTTT.

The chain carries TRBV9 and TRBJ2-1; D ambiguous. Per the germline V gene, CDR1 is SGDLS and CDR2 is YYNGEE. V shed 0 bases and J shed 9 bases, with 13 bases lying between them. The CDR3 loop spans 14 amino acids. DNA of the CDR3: TGTGCCAGCAGCGTAGAAATAGGGTGGGGTGAGCAGTTCTTC. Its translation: CASSVEIGWGEQFF. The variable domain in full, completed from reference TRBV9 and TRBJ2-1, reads DSGVTQTPKHLITATGQRVTLRCSPRSGDLSVYWYQQSLDQGLQFLIQYYNGEERAKGNILERFSAQQFPDLHSELNLSSLELGDSALYFCASSVEIGWGEQFFGPGTRLTVL.

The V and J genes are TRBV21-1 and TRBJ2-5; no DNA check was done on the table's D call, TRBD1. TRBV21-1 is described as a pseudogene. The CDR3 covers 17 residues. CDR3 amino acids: CASSKPPDRRLQETQYF. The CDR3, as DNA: TGTGCCAGCAGCAAACCTCCGGACAGGCGCCTCCAAGAGACCCAGTACTTC.

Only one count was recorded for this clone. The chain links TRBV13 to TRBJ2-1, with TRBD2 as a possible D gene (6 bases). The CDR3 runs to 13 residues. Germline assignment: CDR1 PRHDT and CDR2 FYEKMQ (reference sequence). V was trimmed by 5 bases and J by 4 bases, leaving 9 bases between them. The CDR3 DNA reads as TGTGCCAGCAGCCCCCGGGGGTACAATGAGCAGTTCTTC. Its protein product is CASSPRGYNEQFF. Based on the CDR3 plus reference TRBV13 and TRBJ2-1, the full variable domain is AAGVIQSPRHLIKEKRETATLKCYPIPRHDTVYWYQQGPGQDPQFLISFYEKMQSDKGSIPDRFSAQQFSDYHSELNMSSLELGDSALYFCASSPRGYNEQFFGPGTRLTVL.

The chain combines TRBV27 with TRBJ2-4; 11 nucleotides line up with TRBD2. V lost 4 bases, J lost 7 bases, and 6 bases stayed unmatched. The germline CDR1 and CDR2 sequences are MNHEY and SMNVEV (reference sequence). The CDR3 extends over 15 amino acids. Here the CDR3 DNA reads TGTGCCAGCAGTTCACTAGCGGGAGTAGCGAACATTCAGTACTTC. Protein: CASSSLAGVANIQYF.

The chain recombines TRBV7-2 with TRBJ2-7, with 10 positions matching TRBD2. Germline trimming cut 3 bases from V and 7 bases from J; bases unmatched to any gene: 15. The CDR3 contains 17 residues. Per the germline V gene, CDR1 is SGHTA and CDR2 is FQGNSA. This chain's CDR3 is CASSFRLAGDPWQEQYF. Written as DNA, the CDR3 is TGTGCCAGCAGCTTTCGGCTAGCGGGAGATCCTTGGCAAGAGCAGTACTTC.

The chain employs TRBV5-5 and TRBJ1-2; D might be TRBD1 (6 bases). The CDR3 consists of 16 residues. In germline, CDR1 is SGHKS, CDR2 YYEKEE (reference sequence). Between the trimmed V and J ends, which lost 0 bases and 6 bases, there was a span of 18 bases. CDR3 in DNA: TGTGCCAGCAGCTTGGAGCCGCGGGGGGGCGTTCATGGCTACACCTTC. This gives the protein CASSLEPRGGVHGYTF.

Here the CDR3 DNA reads TGTGCCAGCAGCGTAGCTACTAGATTCACAGATACGCAGTATTTT. Amino acids: CASSVATRFTDTQYF. The V and J genes are TRBV9 and TRBJ2-3; D possibly corresponds to TRBD2 (5 bases). Looked up from germline, CDR1 is SGDLS and CDR2 is YYNGEE. This CDR3 contains 15 residues. With 0 bases removed from V and 2 bases from J, the gap between germline ends came to 10 bases.

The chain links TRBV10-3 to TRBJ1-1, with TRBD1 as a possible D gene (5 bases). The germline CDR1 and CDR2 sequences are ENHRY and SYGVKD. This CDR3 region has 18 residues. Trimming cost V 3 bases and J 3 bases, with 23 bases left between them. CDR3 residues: CAISDPGTHLPRDTEAFF. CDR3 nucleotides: TGTGCCATCAGTGACCCCGGGACTCATTTACCTCGGGACACTGAAGCTTTCTTT.

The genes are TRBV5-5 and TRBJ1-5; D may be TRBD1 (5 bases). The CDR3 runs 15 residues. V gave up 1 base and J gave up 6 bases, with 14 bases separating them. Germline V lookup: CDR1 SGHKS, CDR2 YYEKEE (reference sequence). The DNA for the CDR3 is TGTGCCAGCAGCTTGAGGGTGTGGGGCGGTCAGCCCCAGCATTTT. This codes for CASSLRVWGGQPQHF.

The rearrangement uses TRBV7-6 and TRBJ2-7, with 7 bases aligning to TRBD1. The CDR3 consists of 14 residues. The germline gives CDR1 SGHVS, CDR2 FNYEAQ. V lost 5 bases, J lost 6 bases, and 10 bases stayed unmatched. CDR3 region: CASSPSGRGSEQYF. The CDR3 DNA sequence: TGTGCCAGCAGCCCCTCGGGCAGGGGGAGCGAGCAGTACTTC.

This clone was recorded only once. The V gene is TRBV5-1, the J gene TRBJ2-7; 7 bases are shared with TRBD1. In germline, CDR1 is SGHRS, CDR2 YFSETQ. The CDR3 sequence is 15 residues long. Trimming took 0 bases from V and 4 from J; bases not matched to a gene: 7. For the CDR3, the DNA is TGCGCCAGCAGCTTGGCCTCGACAGGGCTTTACGAGCAGTACTTC. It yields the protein CASSLASTGLYEQYF.